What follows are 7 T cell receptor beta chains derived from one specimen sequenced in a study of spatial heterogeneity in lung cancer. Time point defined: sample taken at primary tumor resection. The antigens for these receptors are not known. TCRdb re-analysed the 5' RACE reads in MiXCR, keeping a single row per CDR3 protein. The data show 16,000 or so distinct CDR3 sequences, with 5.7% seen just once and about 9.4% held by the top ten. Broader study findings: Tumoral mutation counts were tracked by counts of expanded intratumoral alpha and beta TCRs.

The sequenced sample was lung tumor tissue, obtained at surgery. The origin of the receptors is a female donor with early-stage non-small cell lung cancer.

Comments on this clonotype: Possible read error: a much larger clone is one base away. The CDR3, as DNA: TGTGCCAGCAGTTTAGCGGGACTAGCGTACTCAGATACGCAGTATTTT. Translated: CASSLAGLAYSDTQYF. V and J are TRBV12-3 or TRBV12-4 and TRBJ2-3, with 10 positions matching TRBD2. J was trimmed by 4 bases and V by 0 bases; bases with no gene match: 4. The CDR3 is 16 residues long.

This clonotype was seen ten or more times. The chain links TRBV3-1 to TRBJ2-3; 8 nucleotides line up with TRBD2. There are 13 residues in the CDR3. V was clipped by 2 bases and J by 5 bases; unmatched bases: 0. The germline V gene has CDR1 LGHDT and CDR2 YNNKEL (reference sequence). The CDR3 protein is CASSQLAGDTQYF. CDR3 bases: TGTGCCAGCAGCCAACTAGCGGGAGATACGCAGTATTTT.

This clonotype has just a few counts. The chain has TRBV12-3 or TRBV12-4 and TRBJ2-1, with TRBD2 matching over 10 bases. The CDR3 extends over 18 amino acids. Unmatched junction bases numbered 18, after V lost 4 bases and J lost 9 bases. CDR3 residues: CASSSASILAGFRVEQFF. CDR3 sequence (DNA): TGTGCCAGCAGTTCGGCATCCATACTAGCGGGATTCAGAGTTGAGCAGTTCTTC.

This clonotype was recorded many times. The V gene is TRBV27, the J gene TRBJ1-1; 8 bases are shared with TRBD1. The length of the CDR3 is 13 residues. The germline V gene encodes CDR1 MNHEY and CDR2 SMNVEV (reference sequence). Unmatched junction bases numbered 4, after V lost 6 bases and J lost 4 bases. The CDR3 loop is CASREDRVTEAFF. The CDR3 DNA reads TGTGCCAGCAGAGAGGACAGGGTCACTGAAGCTTTCTTT.

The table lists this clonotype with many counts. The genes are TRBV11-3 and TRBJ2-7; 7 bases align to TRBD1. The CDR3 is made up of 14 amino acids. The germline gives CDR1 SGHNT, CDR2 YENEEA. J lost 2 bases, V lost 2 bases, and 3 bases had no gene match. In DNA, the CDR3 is TGTGCCAGCAGCTTATCTGGGACAGCCTACGAGCAGTACTTC. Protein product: CASSLSGTAYEQYF.

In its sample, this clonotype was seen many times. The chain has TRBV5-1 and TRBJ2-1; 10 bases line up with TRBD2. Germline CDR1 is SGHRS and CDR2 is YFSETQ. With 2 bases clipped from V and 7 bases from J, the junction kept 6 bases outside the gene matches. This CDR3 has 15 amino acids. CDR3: CASSLAGGPRNEQFF. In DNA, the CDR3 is TGCGCCAGCAGCTTAGCGGGAGGGCCGCGAAATGAGCAGTTCTTC.

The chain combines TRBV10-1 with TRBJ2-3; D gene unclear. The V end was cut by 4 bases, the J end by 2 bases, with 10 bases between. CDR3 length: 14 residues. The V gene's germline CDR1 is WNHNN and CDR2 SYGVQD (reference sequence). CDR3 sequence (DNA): TGCGCCAGCAGTGCCGCGTCCCCCACAGATACGCAGTATTTT. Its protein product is CASSAASPTDTQYF.